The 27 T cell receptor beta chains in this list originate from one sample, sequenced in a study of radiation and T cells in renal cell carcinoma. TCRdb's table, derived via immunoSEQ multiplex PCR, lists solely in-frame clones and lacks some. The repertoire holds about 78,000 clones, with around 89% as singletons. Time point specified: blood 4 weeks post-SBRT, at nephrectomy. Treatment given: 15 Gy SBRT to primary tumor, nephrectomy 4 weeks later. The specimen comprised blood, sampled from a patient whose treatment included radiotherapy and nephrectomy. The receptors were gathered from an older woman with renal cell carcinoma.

This CDR3 is CASSPGQPNEKLFF. CDR3 in DNA: TGTGCCAGCAGCCCGGGACAGCCTAATGAAAAACTGTTTTTT. This sequence joins TRBV9 and TRBJ1-4; 7 bases agree with TRBD1. This CDR3 contains 14 residues. CDR1 and CDR2 (germline): SGDLS, YYNGEE. The trim removed 4 bases at V and 3 bases at J, leaving 3 bases unmatched.

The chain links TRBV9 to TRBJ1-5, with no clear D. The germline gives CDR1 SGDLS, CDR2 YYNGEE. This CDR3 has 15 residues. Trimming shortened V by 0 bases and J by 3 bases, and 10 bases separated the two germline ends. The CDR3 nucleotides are TGTGCCAGCAGCGTAGGGGCAGACCTCAATCAGCCCCAGCATTTT. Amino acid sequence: CASSVGADLNQPQHF.

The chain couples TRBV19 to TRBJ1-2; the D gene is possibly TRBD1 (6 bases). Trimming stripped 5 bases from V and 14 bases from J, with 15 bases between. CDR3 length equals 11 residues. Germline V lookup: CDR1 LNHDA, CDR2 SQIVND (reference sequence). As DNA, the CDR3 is TGTGCCAGTAGTCCCCCAGGGGCAAAGACCTTC. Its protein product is CASSPPGAKTF.

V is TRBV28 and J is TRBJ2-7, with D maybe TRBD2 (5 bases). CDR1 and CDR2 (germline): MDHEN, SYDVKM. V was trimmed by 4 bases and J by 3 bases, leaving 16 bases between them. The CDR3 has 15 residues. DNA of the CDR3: TGTGCCAGCAGTTCCGCACGGTCGGGGATCTACGAGCAGTACTTC. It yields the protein CASSSARSGIYEQYF.

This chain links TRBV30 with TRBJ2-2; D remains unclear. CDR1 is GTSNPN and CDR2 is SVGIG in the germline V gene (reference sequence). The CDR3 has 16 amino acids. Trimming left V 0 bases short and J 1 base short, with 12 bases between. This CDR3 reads CAWSVRGGMNTGELFF. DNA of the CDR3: TGTGCCTGGAGTGTACGAGGCGGAATGAACACCGGGGAGCTGTTTTTT.

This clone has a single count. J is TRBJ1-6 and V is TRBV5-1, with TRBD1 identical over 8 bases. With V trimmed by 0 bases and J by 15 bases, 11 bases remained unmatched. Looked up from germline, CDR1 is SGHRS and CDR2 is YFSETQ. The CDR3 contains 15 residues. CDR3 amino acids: CASSLDRGKGVGLHF. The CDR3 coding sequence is TGCGCCAGCAGCTTGGACAGGGGGAAGGGTGTAGGCCTCCACTTT.

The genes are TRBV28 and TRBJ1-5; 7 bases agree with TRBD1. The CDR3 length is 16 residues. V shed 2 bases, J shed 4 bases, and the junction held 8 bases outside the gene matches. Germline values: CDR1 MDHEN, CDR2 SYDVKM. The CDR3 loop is CASSLGQANINQPQHF. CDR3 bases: TGTGCCAGCAGTTTAGGACAGGCGAACATTAATCAGCCCCAGCATTTT.

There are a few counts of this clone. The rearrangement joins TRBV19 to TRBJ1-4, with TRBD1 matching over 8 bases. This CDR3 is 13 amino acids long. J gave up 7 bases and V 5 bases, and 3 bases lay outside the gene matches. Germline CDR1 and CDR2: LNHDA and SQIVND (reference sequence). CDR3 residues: CASSSGTGEKLFF. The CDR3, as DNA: TGTGCCAGTAGTTCGGGGACAGGTGAAAAACTGTTTTTT.

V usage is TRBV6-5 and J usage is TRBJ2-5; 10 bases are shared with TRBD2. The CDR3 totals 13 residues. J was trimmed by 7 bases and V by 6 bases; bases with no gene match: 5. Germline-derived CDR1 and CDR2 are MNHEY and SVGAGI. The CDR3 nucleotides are TGTGCCAGCAGACCGAGCGGGGGGGCGACCCAGTACTTC. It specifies CASRPSGGATQYF.

The CDR3: CASRTGYYYDGLFF. In DNA form, the CDR3 reads TGTGCCAGCAGGACGGGGTACTATTACGATGGACTGTTTTTT. V gene TRBV2 combines with J gene TRBJ1-4; the D is unclear. Trimming shortened V by 6 bases and J by 13 bases, and 21 bases separated the two germline ends. Germline values: CDR1 SNHLY, CDR2 FYNNEI. The CDR3 length is 14 residues. The whole variable domain, filled in from reference TRBV2 and TRBJ1-4, reads EPEVTQTPSHQVTQMGQEVILRCVPISNHLYFYWYRQILGQKVEFLVSFYNNEISEKSEIFDDQFSVERPDGSNFTLKIRSTKLEDSAMYFCASRTGYYYDGLFFGSGTQLSVL.

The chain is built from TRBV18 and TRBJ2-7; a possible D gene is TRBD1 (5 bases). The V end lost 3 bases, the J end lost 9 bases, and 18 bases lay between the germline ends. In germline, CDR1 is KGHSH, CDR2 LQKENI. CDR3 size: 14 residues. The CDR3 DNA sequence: TGTGCCAGCTCACCGGACATTGGGCCCCTAGGGCAGTACTTC. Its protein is CASSPDIGPLGQYF.

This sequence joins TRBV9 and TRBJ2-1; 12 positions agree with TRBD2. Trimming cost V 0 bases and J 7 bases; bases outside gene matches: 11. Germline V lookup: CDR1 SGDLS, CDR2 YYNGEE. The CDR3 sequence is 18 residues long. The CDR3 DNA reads TGTGCCAGCAGCGTAGTCCCTCTACTAGCGGGGGGTGGGAATGAGCAGTTCTTC. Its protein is CASSVVPLLAGGGNEQFF.

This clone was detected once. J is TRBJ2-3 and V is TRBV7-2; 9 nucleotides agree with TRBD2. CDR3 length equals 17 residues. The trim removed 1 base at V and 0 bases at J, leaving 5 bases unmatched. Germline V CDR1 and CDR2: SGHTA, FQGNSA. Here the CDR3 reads CASSLGGGATSTDTQYF. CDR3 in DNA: TGTGCCAGCAGCTTAGGCGGGGGGGCAACTAGCACAGATACGCAGTATTTT.

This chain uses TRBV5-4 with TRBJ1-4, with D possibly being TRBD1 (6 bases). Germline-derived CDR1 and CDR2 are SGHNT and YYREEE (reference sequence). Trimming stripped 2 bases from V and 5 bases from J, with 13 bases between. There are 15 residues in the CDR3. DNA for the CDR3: TGTGCCAGCAGCTTATCGACAGGCTCGAATGAAAAACTGTTTTTT. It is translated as CASSLSTGSNEKLFF.

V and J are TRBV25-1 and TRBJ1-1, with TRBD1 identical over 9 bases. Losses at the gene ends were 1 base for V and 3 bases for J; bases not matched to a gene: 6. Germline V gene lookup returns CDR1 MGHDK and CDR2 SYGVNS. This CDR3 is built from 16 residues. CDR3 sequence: CASSEFTGGGYTEAFF. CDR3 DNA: TGTGCCAGCAGTGAATTCACAGGGGGCGGTTACACTGAAGCTTTCTTT.

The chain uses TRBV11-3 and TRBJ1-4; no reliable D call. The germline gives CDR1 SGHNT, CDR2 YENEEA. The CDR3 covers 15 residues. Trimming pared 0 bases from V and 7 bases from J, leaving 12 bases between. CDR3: CASSLDPSAGEKLFF. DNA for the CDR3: TGTGCCAGCAGCTTAGATCCATCGGCGGGTGAAAAACTGTTTTTT.

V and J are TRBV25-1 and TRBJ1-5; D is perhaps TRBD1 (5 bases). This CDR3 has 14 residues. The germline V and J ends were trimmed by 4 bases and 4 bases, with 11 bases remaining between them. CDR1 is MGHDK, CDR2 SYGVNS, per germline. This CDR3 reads CASSVAGGNQPQHF. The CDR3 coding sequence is TGTGCCAGCAGTGTAGCGGGGGGGAATCAGCCCCAGCATTTT.

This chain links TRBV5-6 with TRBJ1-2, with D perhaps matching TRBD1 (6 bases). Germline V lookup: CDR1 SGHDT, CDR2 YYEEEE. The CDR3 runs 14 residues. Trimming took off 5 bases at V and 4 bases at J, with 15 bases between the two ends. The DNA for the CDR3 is TGTGCCAGCAGTTCACCGACAGGCCGCTATGGCTACACCTTC. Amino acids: CASSSPTGRYGYTF.

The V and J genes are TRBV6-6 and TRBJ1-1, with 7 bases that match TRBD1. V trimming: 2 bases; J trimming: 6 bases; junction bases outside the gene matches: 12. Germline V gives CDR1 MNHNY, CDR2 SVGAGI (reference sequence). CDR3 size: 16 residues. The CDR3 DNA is TGTGCCAGCAGTTACGGGGTGGACAGGTATTTTCCTGAAGCTTTCTTT. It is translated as CASSYGVDRYFPEAFF.

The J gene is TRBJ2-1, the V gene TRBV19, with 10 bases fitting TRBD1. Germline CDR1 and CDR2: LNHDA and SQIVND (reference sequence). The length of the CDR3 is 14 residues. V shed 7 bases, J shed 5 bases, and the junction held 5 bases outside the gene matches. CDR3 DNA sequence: TGTGCCAGTAAACCGGGACAGGGGAACAATGAGCAGTTCTTC. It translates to CASKPGQGNNEQFF.

The CDR3 region is CASTSGGIGKTQYF. The CDR3 coding sequence is TGTGCCAGCACCTCTGGAGGTATCGGGAAGACCCAGTACTTC. The chain links TRBV5-4 to TRBJ2-5, with D tentatively TRBD2 (5 bases). The CDR3 spans 14 residues. Trimming shortened V by 6 bases and J by 6 bases, and 18 bases separated the two germline ends. Looked up from germline, CDR1 is SGHNT and CDR2 is YYREEE (reference sequence).

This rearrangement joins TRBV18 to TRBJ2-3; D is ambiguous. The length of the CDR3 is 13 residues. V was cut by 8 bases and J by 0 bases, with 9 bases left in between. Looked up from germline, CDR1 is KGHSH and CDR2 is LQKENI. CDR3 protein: CASPTPSTDTQYF. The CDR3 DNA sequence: TGTGCCAGCCCTACCCCAAGCACAGATACGCAGTATTTT.

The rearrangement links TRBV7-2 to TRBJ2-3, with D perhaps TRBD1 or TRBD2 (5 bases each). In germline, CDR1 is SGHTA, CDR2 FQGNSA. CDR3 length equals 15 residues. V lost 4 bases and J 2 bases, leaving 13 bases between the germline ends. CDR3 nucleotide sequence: TGTGCCAGCAGCTCGGGACCCGCCACCACAGATACGCAGTATTTT. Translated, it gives CASSSGPATTDTQYF.

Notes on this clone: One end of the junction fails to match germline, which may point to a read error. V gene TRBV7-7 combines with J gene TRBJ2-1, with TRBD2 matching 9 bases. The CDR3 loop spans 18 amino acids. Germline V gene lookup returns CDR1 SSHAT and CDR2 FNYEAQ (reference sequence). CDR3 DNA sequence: TGTGCTAGCAGCCTACGTAGCGGGGGATTTGGCACCTACAATGAGCAGTTCTTC. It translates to CASSLRSGGFGTYNEQFF.

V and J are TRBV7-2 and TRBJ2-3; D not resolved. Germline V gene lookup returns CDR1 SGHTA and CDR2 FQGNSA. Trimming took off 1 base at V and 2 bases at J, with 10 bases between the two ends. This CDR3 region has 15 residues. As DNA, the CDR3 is TGTGCCAGCAGCTTAGAAGCGCGTCCCACAGATACGCAGTATTTT. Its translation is CASSLEARPTDTQYF.

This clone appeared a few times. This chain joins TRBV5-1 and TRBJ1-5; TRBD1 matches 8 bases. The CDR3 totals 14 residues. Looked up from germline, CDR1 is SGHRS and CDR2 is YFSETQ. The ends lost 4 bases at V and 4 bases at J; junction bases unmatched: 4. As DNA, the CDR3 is TGCGCCAGCAGCGAGGGACAGGCTAATCAGCCCCAGCATTTT. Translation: CASSEGQANQPQHF.

The CDR3 DNA reads TGTGCCAGCAGTTACCGCCCAACTGAGACTGGAAACACCATATATTTT. Amino acid sequence: CASSYRPTETGNTIYF. The J gene is TRBJ1-3, the V gene TRBV6-6, with no clear D. Trimming removed 2 bases from V and 2 bases from J, with 13 bases in between. Germline CDR1 reads MNHNY; CDR2 reads SVGAGI (reference sequence). The CDR3 runs to 16 residues.